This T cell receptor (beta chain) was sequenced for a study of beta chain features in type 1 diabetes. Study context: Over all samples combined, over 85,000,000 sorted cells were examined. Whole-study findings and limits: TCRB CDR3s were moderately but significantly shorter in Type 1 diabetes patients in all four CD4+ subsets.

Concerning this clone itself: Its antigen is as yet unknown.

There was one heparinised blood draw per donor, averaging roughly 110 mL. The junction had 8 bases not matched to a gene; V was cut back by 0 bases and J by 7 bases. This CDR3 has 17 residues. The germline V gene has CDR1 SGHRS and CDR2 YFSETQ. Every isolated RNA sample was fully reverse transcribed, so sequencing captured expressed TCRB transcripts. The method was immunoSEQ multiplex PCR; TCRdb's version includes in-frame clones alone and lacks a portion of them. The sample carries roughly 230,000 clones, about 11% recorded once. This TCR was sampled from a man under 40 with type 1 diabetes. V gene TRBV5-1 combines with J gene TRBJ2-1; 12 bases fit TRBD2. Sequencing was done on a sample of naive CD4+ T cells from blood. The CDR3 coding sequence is TGCGCCAGCAGCTTGGGGCCTCTAGCGGGGGGGCCAAATGAGCAGTTCTTC. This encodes CASSLGPLAGGPNEQFF. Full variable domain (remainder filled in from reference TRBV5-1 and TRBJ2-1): KAGVTQTPRYLIKTRGQQVTLSCSPISGHRSVSWYQQTPGQGLQFLFEYFSETQRNKGNFPGRFSGRQFSNSRSEMNVSTLELGDSALYLCASSLGPLAGGPNEQFFGPGTRLTVL.